This T cell receptor (beta chain) appears in the sequencing data of a study of neoadjuvant anti-PD-1 for oral cavity cancer. About the study: Patients without progression got a fourth dose around day 43.

Study-level results: Higher pretreatment blood Treg/Th17 ratios correlated with higher pretreatment blood and lower post-treatment tumor TCRbeta clonality.

Most PBMC samples had roughly 0.5 ug input DNA in six replicates. Clones were sequenced by immunoSEQ multiplex PCR, and TCRdb holds only the in-frame ones, with some missing. This sample has 25,000 to 40,000 clones, with 80% found just once. V gave up 5 bases and J gave up 10 bases; unmatched junction bases: 3. Germline lookup yields CDR1 SGHVS and CDR2 FQNEAQ. This CDR3 comprises 11 residues. Time point noted: after neoadjuvant nivolumab, at surgical resection. On this clone: The antigen is unknown.

This specimen was PBMCs, taken after nivolumab (anti-PD-1) treatment. J is TRBJ2-3 and V is TRBV7-8, with TRBD1 matching 7 bases. This TCR derives from a person aged 35-80 years with oral cavity squamous cell carcinoma. The CDR3 DNA follows: TGTGCCAGCAGCCCACAGGGGTCGCAGTATTTT. This translates into CASSPQGSQYF.